This T cell receptor (beta chain) was sequenced in a study of blood T cell repertoires in COVID-19. The study drew participants aged about 18 to 89 years from some 24 US areas. A case of COVID-19 had been met by exposed participants within 2 weeks before study entry. The protocol was immunoSEQ multiplex PCR, while the TCRdb copy is restricted to in-frame clones and leaves out a portion. The data hold 200,000 to 250,000 clones, with about 90% observed a single time. This receptor was identified in a man aged 25 to 45 who had been exposed to COVID-19. Specimen: PBMCs or T cells enriched from blood (not recorded which).

CDR3 nucleotides: TGCGCCAGCAAATCCCGGGACAGGAATGGCTACACCTTC. Amino acids: CASKSRDRNGYTF. This chain links TRBV5-1 with TRBJ1-2; 8 bases map to TRBD1. V trimming: 6 bases; J trimming: 6 bases; junction bases outside the gene matches: 7. Germline CDR1 SGHRS, CDR2 YFSETQ. This CDR3 has 13 amino acids.